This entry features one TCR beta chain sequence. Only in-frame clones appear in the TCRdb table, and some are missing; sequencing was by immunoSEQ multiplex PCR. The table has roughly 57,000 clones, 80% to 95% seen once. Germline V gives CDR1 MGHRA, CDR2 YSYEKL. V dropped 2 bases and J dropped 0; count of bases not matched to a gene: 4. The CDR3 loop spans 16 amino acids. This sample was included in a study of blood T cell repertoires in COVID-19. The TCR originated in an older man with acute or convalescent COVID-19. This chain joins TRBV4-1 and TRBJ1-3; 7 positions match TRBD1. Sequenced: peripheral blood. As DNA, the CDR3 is TGCGCCAGCAGCCAACCGGGACAGTACTCTGGAAACACCATATATTTT. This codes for CASSQPGQYSGNTIYF.